A selection of T cell receptor beta chains follows, all from one sample in a study of sequential checkpoint blockade in melanoma. Profiled with immunoSEQ multiplex PCR; TCRdb holds only in-frame clones, not every one. The data show 12,000 to 15,000 clones, more than 45% seen once. Specimen: CD8+ T cells sorted from blood (inferred from file names), collected from a patient given nivolumab and ipilimumab in sequence. The receptors shown here come from a human donor with melanoma. Each CDR3 is given without its conserved first and last residue. Fields, in order: V gene, clone size, J gene, CDR3 protein. Some rows mark clone size as missing; the rest say once, few, many or name a class of expanded clone.

V: TRBV6-1; size: -; J: TRBJ2-2; CDR3: ASSEKTGDTGELF
V: TRBV6-5; size: -; J: TRBJ2-7; CDR3: ASSEEGANYEQY
V: TRBV7-8; size: once; J: TRBJ2-1; CDR3: ASSFVFGESSYNEQF
V: TRBV14; size: -; J: TRBJ2-6; CDR3: ASSQTDREAPGANVLT
V: TRBV5-1; size: -; J: TRBJ2-7; CDR3: ASHLGTGSYEQY
V: TRBV11-3; size: -; J: TRBJ2-1; CDR3: ASSLEGALNNEQF
V: TRBV7-7; size: -; J: -; CDR3: ASSSAANPYEQY
V: TRBV19; size: -; J: TRBJ2-7; CDR3: ASRWTGDSYEQY
V: TRBV6-5; size: few; J: TRBJ1-2; CDR3: ASSLSGGGHGYT
V: TRBV6-5; size: -; J: TRBJ2-7; CDR3: ASSQGTGGYEQY
V: TRBV18; size: -; J: TRBJ2-1; CDR3: ASSPQEDGLVYNEQF
V: TRBV30; size: medium-sized; J: TRBJ2-7; CDR3: AWNPGDRYEQY
V: TRBV28; size: -; J: TRBJ2-7; CDR3: ASSTRHPTY
V: TRBV6-4; size: large; J: TRBJ2-1; CDR3: ASSDSGLAGYNEQF
V: TRBV9; size: -; J: TRBJ2-7; CDR3: ASSPWVGQGNEQY
V: TRBV20-1; size: -; J: TRBJ2-5; CDR3: SASWGQTQY
V: TRBV6-5; size: few; J: TRBJ1-2; CDR3: ASSTGDGYT
V: TRBV19; size: -; J: TRBJ2-7; CDR3: ASAGTGDYEQY
V: TRBV4-2; size: -; J: TRBJ2-5; CDR3: ASSQDPGLAGGIDKETQY
V: TRBV4-1; size: -; J: TRBJ2-7; CDR3: ASSQVRAYEQY
V: TRBV19; size: few; J: TRBJ2-1; CDR3: ASSILSNEQF
V: TRBV11-3; size: -; J: -; CDR3: ASSPGTGRAYEQY
V: TRBV19; size: -; J: TRBJ1-5; CDR3: ASRISVTGENQPQH
V: TRBV28; size: few; J: TRBJ1-2; CDR3: ASSLSPGGKDYGYT
V: TRBV29-1; size: -; J: TRBJ2-2; CDR3: TITDPTGGGELF
V: TRBV27; size: medium-sized; J: TRBJ2-7; CDR3: ASTPLSGSYEQY
V: TRBV7-9; size: -; J: -; CDR3: ASSDPGLAGVYEQY
V: TRBV7-6; size: -; J: TRBJ2-7; CDR3: ASSSTGQGSYEQY
V: TRBV19; size: -; J: -; CDR3: ASSIVPSSSEQY
V: TRBV6-5; size: -; J: TRBJ2-2; CDR3: ASSGGGGELF
V: TRBV19; size: few; J: TRBJ2-7; CDR3: ASSWLAGPAYEQY
V: TRBV2; size: -; J: TRBJ2-7; CDR3: ASSGLPGQGAHEQY
V: TRBV9; size: -; J: TRBJ1-6; CDR3: ASSVDSSPLP
V: TRBV13; size: -; J: -; CDR3: ASSQGTSGRGTDEQY
V: TRBV11-2; size: -; J: TRBJ2-5; CDR3: ASSSPRQGREETQY
V: TRBV7-2; size: -; J: TRBJ1-1; CDR3: ASSIGSGNTEAF
V: TRBV11-2; size: -; J: TRBJ1-2; CDR3: ASSPVFPKPGQGSGYT
V: TRBV4-1; size: -; J: TRBJ2-1; CDR3: ASSLLLSSYNEQF
V: TRBV6-1; size: -; J: TRBJ1-1; CDR3: ASSEPQITEAF
V: TRBV4-1; size: -; J: TRBJ1-2; CDR3: ASSQDPGTANYGYT
V: TRBV7-9; size: -; J: TRBJ2-3; CDR3: ASSSWTSSSTDTQY